This T cell receptor (beta chain) was captured in a study of blood T cell repertoires in COVID-19. About the research overall: In each case, the material was cDNA or gDNA derived from T cells, B-cell-depleted T cells, or PBMCs.

CDR1 is SGHTA and CDR2 is FQGNSA in the germline V gene. This CDR3 has 12 amino acids. Trimming pared 3 bases from V and 3 bases from J, leaving 2 bases between. In the original analysis: Estimation of nucleated cell counts relied on the amplification of reference gene primers. Profiled with immunoSEQ multiplex PCR; TCRdb holds only in-frame clones, not every one. The V and J calls and the clone size are those of that table, but D and trimming were determined from the DNA. The table has about 87,000 clones, about 80% seen once; the top ten hold about 4.2%. The receptor was isolated from a woman in her forties or fifties with acute or convalescent COVID-19. V gene TRBV7-2 combines with J gene TRBJ2-2; D is undetermined. The sample taken for sequencing was peripheral blood. Here the CDR3 reads CASSFDTGELFF. CDR3 nucleotide sequence: TGTGCCAGCAGCTTCGACACCGGGGAGCTGTTTTTT.